Listed below are T cell receptor beta chains from one sample, sequenced in a study of response to subunit inactivated influenza vaccine. MiXCR, applied by TCRdb to the RT-PCR reads, yields one record per CDR3 protein. The sample carries some 500,000 distinct CDR3 sequences, approximately 17% recorded once. Sequencing was performed on CD4+ T cells sorted from PBMCs, taken around 25 months after vaccination. These receptors were collected from a man in his fifties or sixties who received an inactivated influenza vaccine. The CDR3 runs from the conserved cysteine through the conserved F or W. D genes are given only for firm matches. Where a row states a size, it is once, few, many or the class of an expanded clone; other rows omit it.

-,TRBV5-6,TRBD2,TRBJ2-5,CASSLTSGPGGQETQYF,TGTGCCAGCAGCTTGACTAGCGGGCCAGGAGGTCAAGAGACCCAGTACTTC
many,TRBV12-3/TRBV12-4,TRBD1,TRBJ1-5,CASSLPGQSYQPQHF,TGTGCCAGCAGTTTACCGGGACAGAGTTATCAGCCCCAGCATTTT
few,TRBV5-1,TRBD1,TRBJ1-4,CASSGGQGVGEKLFF,TGCGCCAGCAGCGGGGGACAGGGAGTAGGTGAAAAACTGTTTTTT
-,TRBV24-1,-,TRBJ2-1,CATSRDGGTNEQFF,TGTGCCACCAGTAGGGACGGGGGAACGAATGAGCAGTTCTTC
-,TRBV3-1,-,TRBJ2-7,CASSQDLTASYEQYF,TGTGCCAGCAGCCAAGATCTGACAGCCTCCTACGAGCAGTACTTC
-,TRBV7-3,-,TRBJ1-1,CATRHTMNTEAFF,TGTGCCACCCGACACACGATGAACACTGAAGCTTTCTTT
-,TRBV27,-,TRBJ1-5,CASSGTPRNNQPQHF,TGTGCCAGCAGTGGGACCCCACGGAACAATCAGCCCCAGCATTTT
many,TRBV5-1,-,TRBJ2-5,CASSLVGGQETQYF,TGTGCCAGCAGCTTAGTCGGGGGCCAAGAGACCCAGTACTTC
many,TRBV12-3/TRBV12-4,TRBD1,TRBJ1-6,CASSGRGTGLNSPLHF,TGTGCCAGCAGTGGACGCGGGACAGGCCTAAATTCACCCCTCCACTTT
few,TRBV4-1,-,TRBJ1-1,CASSQDRKNTEAFF,TGCGCCAGCAGCCAAGATAGGAAGAACACTGAAGCTTTCTTT
many,TRBV11-2,TRBD1,TRBJ2-5,CASRNPYRGRETQYF,TGTGCCAGCAGGAATCCCTACAGGGGGCGGGAGACCCAGTACTTC
-,TRBV20-1,-,TRBJ2-1,CSAAFRAANEQFF,TGCAGTGCTGCATTTAGAGCGGCCAATGAGCAGTTCTTC